In this sample, the clone carrying this TCR beta chain turned up once. Data came from immunoSEQ multiplex PCR; TCRdb stores just in-frame clones and leaves some out. The sample shows roughly 45,000 clones, around 89% of them seen only once. The data were taken from a study of PD-L1 blockade in urothelial cancer. The overall study: Blood analysis took place 3 weeks (second dose) and 6 weeks after treatment start.

The germline V gene encodes CDR1 SGHNT and CDR2 YENEEA. The CDR3 length is 16 residues. The V gene lost 5 bases and the J gene lost 1 base, with 17 bases spanning the gap. The diagnosis in patients was locally advanced or metastatic urothelial carcinoma. The sample was PBMCs, taken around atezolizumab (anti-PD-L1) treatment. This clonotype originated in a woman in her sixties with urothelial cancer. The chain combines TRBV11-3 with TRBJ1-1; a weak D match, TRBD1 (5 bases). The CDR3, as DNA: TGTGCCAGCAGCCCAGGGACCGGCGGGGAGAACACTGAAGCTTTCTTT. Protein: CASSPGTGGENTEAFF.